This is a list of T cell receptor beta chains from one sample in a study of T cell responses to AZD1222 COVID-19 vaccine. Repertoires were generated with immunoSEQ multiplex PCR, while TCRdb's copy carries only in-frame clones and drops some. The repertoire has 150,000 to 250,000 clones, 85% to 95% of them found once; the top ten carry more than 0.8%. The specimen comprised peripheral blood, sampled 28 days after the second AZD1222 dose. These receptors all stem from an adult who received the AZD1222 COVID-19 vaccine. Each CDR3 is given without its conserved first and last residue. Only some rows state a clone size, as once, few, many or a class for expanded clones.

clone size	V gene	J gene	CDR3 protein
few	TRBV6-5	TRBJ1-1	ASRRDRPTEAF
few	TRBV7-8	TRBJ1-6	ASSLVRTGDSPLH
.	TRBV7-2	TRBJ2-2	ASSLENTGELF
once	TRBV7-9	TRBJ1-5	ASSEGGRNQPQH
.	TRBV5-6	TRBJ1-3	ASSPSNRESSGNTIY
.	TRBV3-1/TRBV3-2	TRBJ1-2	ASSQAVINYGYT
.	TRBV3-1/TRBV3-2	TRBJ2-7	ASSLQPNSYEQY
.	TRBV10-3	TRBJ1-1	AISNLPTANTEAF
.	TRBV9	TRBJ1-2	ASSLQRQGLGGYT
.	TRBV18	TRBJ2-5	ASSPPSLQETQY
.	TRBV9	TRBJ2-1	ASSVGQGSYNEQF
.	TRBV19	TRBJ1-6	ASSKDAPTGSYNSPLH
.	TRBV12-3/TRBV12-4	TRBJ1-2	ASNREVGRGYT
.	TRBV28	TRBJ1-6	ASGRSQNNSPLH
once	TRBV3-1/TRBV3-2	TRBJ2-7	ASSHMWEQY
.	TRBV2	TRBJ1-4	ASLLQGTRLEKLF
.	TRBV9	TRBJ1-1	ASGLPDHTEAF
.	TRBV12-3/TRBV12-4	TRBJ2-1	ASTRTVYNEQF
.	TRBV2	TRBJ1-1	ASSDWGAVTEAF
once	TRBV9	TRBJ2-2	ASSPRVNTGELF
few	TRBV6-4	TRBJ2-6	ASSDSRSGANVLT
.	TRBV19	TRBJ2-7	ASSPQDVGNEQY
.	TRBV29-1	TRBJ1-2	SVDGGDGYT
.	TRBV6-2/TRBV6-3	TRBJ2-5	ASSSPGTGSRETQY
.	TRBV10-3	TRBJ2-3	AISRDTYTDTQY
.	TRBV4-3	TRBJ1-6	ASSQEGQGALNSPLH
.	TRBV10-1	TRBJ2-3	ASSVRDTDTQY
.	TRBV30	TRBJ2-2	ACQAGSYTGELF
few	TRBV18	TRBJ2-3	ASSPPGLELGTQY
.	TRBV27	TRBJ2-3	ASSYGGGPFTDTQY
.	TRBV29-1	TRBJ2-7	SYRGSAYEQY
few	TRBV19	TRBJ1-4	ASSFGLSTNEKLF
few	TRBV7-8	TRBJ2-2	ASRFTSGGPNTGELF
.	TRBV11-2	TRBJ1-2	ASLGRRDPSGYT
.	TRBV6-1	TRBJ2-3	ASSERMGGTSTDTQY
.	TRBV7-2	TRBJ1-5	ASSLRQVNQPQH
.	TRBV18	TRBJ1-1	ASSHQDREGTEAF